The source of this T cell receptor beta chain is a study of cytomegalovirus exposure and HLA in healthy donors (dated by TCRdb to about 2017). In the study overall: An earlier analysis of about 530 of the donors reported 276 Gb of sequence data and 100 million to 120 million unique TCR beta sequences obtained from roughly 180 million T cells. Around 320 gigabases of sequencing data and roughly 90 million unique TCR sequences were included in an early release covering roughly 600 HLA-typed donors. The genetic ancestry cluster associated with self-reported Caucasian donors included 81% of the 398 genotyped donors. The study was designed to test whether signatures of past pathogen exposure could be identified by cataloging public T cell receptors. Using immunosequencing, the study profiled T cell repertoires from 550 to 750 subjects and related those repertoires to cytomegalovirus serostatus. In addition to the first cohort of approximately 670 subjects, a separate validation cohort of approximately 120 different subjects was used. To predict cytomegalovirus infection status, the study brought together high-throughput TCR immunosequencing, statistical association of individual TCRs with disease status, and machine learning. In a later analysis, previously published TCR beta repertoires from 500 to 750 donors were re-analyzed and high-resolution HLA genotyping was added so that TCR occurrence patterns could be studied. Rather than using new phenotypic data, the later analysis identified candidate immune exposures from TCR beta sequences and from how often those sequences occurred across donors. An earlier analysis of roughly 580 of the donors used high-throughput TCR beta sequencing to judge whether each TCR beta V gene segment behaved as functional or pseudogenic. Donor age, sex, ethnicity and CMV serostatus were compiled together with the repertoire data. In a later genetic analysis, genome-wide SNP genotypes for about 60% of the 666 donors were used, and that subset was treated as a discovery cohort. All discovery cohort repertoires had been generated using a single sequencing platform. HLA typing included class I and class II loci at four-digit resolution. Typing coverage varied by locus: roughly 629-630 donors for A, B, C, DRB1 and DQB1; under 550 for DQA1; 600 to 610 for DPA1; approximately 450 for DPB1. A handful of DR-DQ haplotypes were handled as single units for association and clustering because linkage in the cohort was strong. Across approximately 400 genotyped donors of the cohort, an average of approximately 200,000 unique TCR beta nucleotide sequences per donor were sequenced, and approximately 19% of those sequences were non-productive.

Overall study results and their limits: Some IMGT-functional V segments, including TRBV6-2 and TRBV6-3, could not be distinguished by the 87-base-pair reads and were therefore excluded. Assigning TCR associations to individual alleles was difficult when HLA alleles, especially DR and DQ, strongly co-occurred. Compared with the roughly 720-donor mean, donors in an Asian-associated ancestry cluster had fewer N-insertions in productive TCRs, according to a later genetic analysis. Linkage disequilibrium might explain the correlated functional status among segregating V segments, but an unknown experimental factor could not be excluded. The earlier analysis of a few hundred of the donors excluded seventeen rarely observed V segments, including chromosome 9 orphons, because counts were too low. In vitro tests confirmed that a few of the cytomegalovirus-associated TCR beta chains recognize cytomegalovirus antigens. A later analysis found that TCR association rates varied across HLA loci, with DRB1 alleles showing the most associated TCRs and HLA-C alleles the fewest. A group of highly shared sequence variants was considered likely to be a technical artifact of the sequencing pipeline. A later analysis associated 17,000 or so TCR beta sequences with specific HLA alleles at a false discovery rate of 0.05. In a later analysis, HLA-associated TCR beta chains were found to be more clonally expanded and to have lower generation probabilities than equally common non-associated chains. Roughly uniform sequencing depth across donors was assumed in presence/absence analyses, although this assumption may not hold. The authors suggested that the approach could potentially be extended to other disease states and immunological phenotypes. Because HLA typing was unavailable for some donors at each locus, only the typed subset was used in association tests. The study gave a list of over 150 TCR beta chains associated with cytomegalovirus. Most TCR sequences were seen in very few donors, while some public TCRs were found in many individuals. A later genetic analysis associated a missense DCLRE1C variant with V-gene and J-gene trimming of TCR beta chains, and an independent cohort replicated the association. For the cohort, immune exposure information was limited to CMV serostatus. Only TCR beta chains were sequenced in this cohort, and the absence of alpha or paired-chain data limited detectable features. The classifier was reported to diagnose cytomegalovirus status with high specificity and sensitivity in both the original cohort and the validation cohort. A further reported finding was that TCR beta sequences accurately predicted the HLA-A and HLA-B alleles for most subjects in the first cohort. An earlier analysis of approximately 600 of the donors showed that most TCR beta V segments appeared in productive rearrangements either about 87% or about 30% of the time, which broadly matched IMGT annotations. Several of the top co-occurrence clusters appeared to be linked to parvovirus B19, influenza, CMV and Epstein-Barr virus, according to a later analysis. A later analysis found that most CMV-associated TCR beta chains appeared HLA-restricted, with HLA associations seemingly driven largely by CMV exposure.

The cohort was made up of roughly 670 healthy bone marrow donors. All cohort members were sampled while nominally healthy, although unrecorded immune exposures were likely present. The donor was CMV seropositive and was included in the group of 250 to 300 seropositive cohort members. Each donor provided a peripheral blood sample, and peripheral blood mononuclear cells were used for TCR beta sequencing. Genomic DNA extraction from the blood cell samples was performed with the Qiagen DNeasy Blood Extraction Kit. In the germline V gene (reference sequence), CDR1 corresponds to LNHDA and CDR2 to SQIVND. The cysteine opens and the phenylalanine closes a CDR3 of 13 amino acids. The only DNA kept is the CDR3, 39 bases in frame from the first base. V loses 7 bases, J loses 1 base, and the germline ends lie 10 bases apart. Remarks on this clone: Its antigen is unknown. No base-level quality is on record; no much larger clone is a single base apart. The same CDR3 also results from other DNA sequences found in this sample.

The library came from the immunoSEQ multiplex PCR assay. The multiplex PCR relied on a mix of 60 forward primers for TCR Vbeta segments and 13 reverse primers for TCR Jbeta segments. A multiplex PCR assay on genomic DNA amplified the CDR3 region of rearranged TCR beta genes. Amplified TCR beta libraries were sequenced as 87-base-pair reads on the Illumina HiSeq System. The paper's processing steps were these. Across the 500 to 700 repertoires, a later analysis counted approximately 75 million unique TCR beta chains, some 11 million of which were shared by at least two donors. To remove PCR and sequencing errors, raw reads were error-corrected and collapsed into unique sequences using a nearest-neighbor algorithm that merged closely related sequences. V, D and J gene segments were assigned by aligning CDR3 sequences to IMGT reference sequences. For a sequence to be retained, a match of at least six nucleotides to both a V gene segment and a J gene segment was required. A rearrangement was called productive if the CDR3 had no stop codons and remained in frame with V and J, and every other rearrangement was called non-productive. Following IMGT convention, CDR3 was defined as the stretch from the second conserved V-encoded cysteine to the conserved J-encoded phenylalanine. The earlier analysis of 587 of the donors excluded sequences that lacked an unambiguous match to a single V gene segment. In an earlier analysis of 587 of the donors, a V segment was called functional when productive rearrangements were above 56.7%, and segregating when the standard deviation between donors exceeded 5%. A statistical classification framework was built for diagnosing cytomegalovirus status from the catalog of TCR beta chain sequences. A later analysis assigned V and J genes by comparing TCR nucleotide sequences with IMGT/GENE-DB human TR gene sequences. A later analysis assigned CDR3 sequences and most-parsimonious VDJ recombination scenarios with the TCRdist pipeline. In a later analysis, every TCR beta chain was defined by the combination of its CDR3 amino acid sequence and its V-gene family, and reads without a unique V-gene family were dropped. To address suspected cross-contamination and a sequencing artifact, a later analysis removed approximately 590 highly shared, low-generation-probability nucleotide sequences. A later analysis calculated a clonal expansion index for each public chain from normalized within-repertoire ranks of inferred template counts. In a later analysis, generation probabilities were computed using a VDJ recombination model fitted to out-of-frame rearrangements, and the results were checked against IGoR. Hypergeometric tests were used in a later analysis to score TCR-TCR, TCR-HLA and TCR-CMV co-occurrence, with a repertoire-size bias correction applied to the TCR pairs. A later analysis estimated false discovery rates by permuting HLA or CMV assignments 20 times. In a later analysis, co-occurring TCRs were grouped with DBSCAN, and TCRdist sequence similarity was added when clustering was performed within HLA-allele-positive subsets. Repertoires with fewer than 30,000 or more than 120,000 public chains were left out of co-occurrence clustering, as were about 5 repertoires with anomalous nucleotide sharing. TCRdb holds this immuneACCESS table with in-frame rearrangements only. Some clones are missing; in checked studies, unresolved V genes explain under half, and the rest has no known cause. The V and J calls and clone size were taken over from that table, and D and trimming were inferred from the DNA. The sample contains about 85,000 clones, 80% of them found a single time. Of the sample, 20% to 25% is held by the ten largest clones.

The sequence derives from a woman in her 50s in good health and CMV-seropositive. The sequence links TRBV19 to TRBJ1-1; TRBD1 is a possible D gene, resting on 6 matching bases. The sequenced sample consisted of PBMCs. The DNA sequence is TGTGCCAGTACGGACAGAAGGAACACTGAAGCTTTCTTT. This translates into CASTDRRNTEAFF.